The 26 T cell receptor beta chains below come from one sample, sequenced in a study of regulatory T cells in long-lasting Graves disease. Sample time point: newly diagnosed GD, antithyroid drugs for less than 3 months. PBMC-extracted RNA yielded the TCR library. Arm-PCR of CDR3 regions and iRepertoire HTBI primers were the basis on which TCR beta libraries were built. MiXCR, run by TCRdb on the multiplex PCR reads, gives a single entry per CDR3 protein. The profile shows about 540,000 distinct CDR3 sequences, roughly 14% of them singletons. These data were also reused for a study on T cells in Graves' hyperthyroidism and ophthalmopathy.

Sequencing was performed on peripheral blood mononuclear cells (PBMCs), taken at new diagnosis, from a patient treated with antithyroid drugs. Source of these receptors: a man in his thirties or forties with Graves disease.

The chain is built from TRBV6-1 and TRBJ2-3, with 8 nucleotides matching TRBD2. Germline-derived CDR1 and CDR2 are MNHNS and SASEGT. The CDR3 extends over 16 amino acids. The V gene end was trimmed by 5 bases and the J gene end by 1 base; junction bases not matched to a gene: 8. CDR3 sequence (DNA): TGTGCCAGCAGTCCCCTGGGGCGGGAGGGCACAGATACGCAGTATTTT. This gives the protein CASSPLGREGTDTQYF.

This clonotype was seen ten or more times. The chain employs TRBV11-2 and TRBJ2-5, with D unresolved. CDR3 length: 13 residues. Trimming took 2 bases from V and 5 from J, leaving 9 bases between them. Germline assignment: CDR1 SGHAT and CDR2 FQNNGV. For the CDR3, the DNA is TGTGCCAGCAGCTTATCCGGGTCGGAGACCCAGTACTTC. The encoded protein is CASSLSGSETQYF. The full variable domain, with the rest looked up from reference TRBV11-2 and TRBJ2-5, is EAGVAQSPRYKIIEKRQSVAFWCNPISGHATLYWYQQILGQGPKLLIQFQNNGVVDDSQLPKDRFSAERLKGVDSTLKIQPAKLEDSAVYLCASSLSGSETQYFGPGTRLLVL.

Here the CDR3 DNA reads TGTGCCAGCAGTTTCCCTAGGCTAGCGGGAGGACTCGAGCAGTACTTC. Protein: CASSFPRLAGGLEQYF. V usage is TRBV28 and J usage is TRBJ2-7, with 11 positions matching TRBD2. The CDR3 sequence is 16 residues long. Trimming cost V 3 bases and J 6 bases; bases outside gene matches: 10. The germline gives CDR1 MDHEN, CDR2 SYDVKM.

In its sample, this clonotype was seen many times. V gene TRBV19 combines with J gene TRBJ2-1; 9 bases agree with TRBD1. CDR3 length: 18 residues. J was trimmed by 4 bases and V by 0 bases; bases with no gene match: 10. In germline, CDR1 is LNHDA, CDR2 SQIVND (reference sequence). The DNA of the CDR3 is TGTGCCAGTAGTATAGAACGGACAGGGGCGTATAGGTACAATGAGCAGTTCTTC. It translates to CASSIERTGAYRYNEQFF.

In its sample, this clonotype was seen many times. V usage is TRBV11-2 and J usage is TRBJ2-7, with TRBD2 matching over 7 bases. This CDR3 contains 15 residues. The trim removed 0 bases at V and 7 bases at J, leaving 9 bases unmatched. Germline values: CDR1 SGHAT, CDR2 FQNNGV. CDR3 nucleotides: TGTGCCAGCAGCTTAGAGTCTGCGGGAGTTAGGGAGCAGTACTTC. It codes for CASSLESAGVREQYF.

Comments on this clonotype: A single base separates this from a much larger clone, so it may be a read error. This rearrangement joins TRBV11-2 to TRBJ2-7; D is uncertain. This CDR3 region has 14 residues. The V gene lost 5 bases and the J gene lost 3 bases, with 14 bases spanning the gap. The germline CDR1 and CDR2 sequences are SGHAT and FQNNGV. The CDR3 spells CASSPQKFNYEQYF. In DNA, the CDR3 is TGTGCCAGCAGCCCACAGAAGTTCAACTACGAGCAGTACTTC.

The rearrangement uses TRBV29-1 and TRBJ2-1; the D gene is possibly TRBD1 (6 bases). This CDR3 has 12 residues. The V end was cut by 6 bases, the J end by 6 bases, with 12 bases between. Germline-derived CDR1 and CDR2 are SQVTM and ANQGSEA. This chain's CDR3 is CSVDLTGNEQFF. For the CDR3, the DNA is TGCAGCGTGGATCTGACAGGCAATGAGCAGTTCTTC.

The chain is built from TRBV7-2 and TRBJ2-5; 9 bases match TRBD2. CDR3 length: 16 amino acids. Germline V gene lookup returns CDR1 SGHTA and CDR2 FQGNSA. The J segment lost 7 bases and the V segment lost 1 base, leaving 10 bases of the junction unmatched. CDR3 bases: TGTGCCAGCAGCTTAGTGTCTAGCGGGGCATATGGGACCCAGTACTTC. It codes for CASSLVSSGAYGTQYF.

This clonotype was seen only once. A much bigger clone sits one base away, suggesting this may be a read error. The chain combines TRBV5-1 with TRBJ2-3; weak D call: TRBD2 (6 bases). The CDR3 has 15 residues. From germline, CDR1 is SGHRS and CDR2 YFSETQ. The CDR3 loop reads CAGSGRESRTDTQYF. CDR3 nucleotides: TGCGCCGGCAGTGGACGGGAGAGTCGGACAGATACGCAGTATTTT.

Ten or more counts support this clonotype. The chain employs TRBV18 and TRBJ1-5; D is undetermined. Per the germline V gene, CDR1 is KGHSH and CDR2 is LQKENI. CDR3 length: 15 amino acids. Trimming removed 0 bases at V and 3 bases at J, with 9 bases between. The CDR3 spells CASSPPGRPNQPQHF. The CDR3 DNA follows: TGTGCCAGCTCACCACCCGGCAGGCCCAATCAGCCCCAGCATTTT.

The chain has TRBV19 and TRBJ2-3; either TRBD1 or TRBD2 may supply D (5 bases each). Germline-derived CDR1 and CDR2 are LNHDA and SQIVND (reference sequence). Trimming removed 5 bases from V and 2 bases from J, with 17 bases in between. CDR3 length: 16 amino acids. The CDR3 sequence is CASSVTGTMNTDTQYF. The CDR3 region has the DNA TGTGCCAGTAGTGTTACCGGGACCATGAACACAGATACGCAGTATTTT.

This clonotype was picked up many times. The genes are TRBV6-1 and TRBJ2-7; D gene ambiguous. This CDR3 comprises 13 residues. The germline V gene has CDR1 MNHNS and CDR2 SASEGT. The V end lost 0 bases, the J end lost 4 bases, and 7 bases lay between the germline ends. For the CDR3, the DNA is TGTGCCAGCAGTGAAGCGTTAGAGTACGAGCAGTACTTC. This codes for CASSEALEYEQYF.

This clonotype was seen more than once but under ten times. The chain uses TRBV3-1 and TRBJ2-7, with TRBD1 matching 10 bases. The CDR3 contains 14 residues. Germline CDR1 and CDR2: LGHDT and YNNKEL (reference sequence). With V trimmed by 3 bases and J by 6 bases, 5 bases remained unmatched. As DNA, the CDR3 is TGTGCCAGCAGCCATGGGGACAGGGGAAGCGAGCAGTACTTC. It is translated as CASSHGDRGSEQYF.

A note on this clonotype: A far larger clone is just one base off, so this is likely a read error. CDR3 residues: CASSLVQDSPETQYF. In nucleotides, the CDR3 is TGTGCCAGCAGCTTAGTGCAGGACAGTCCGGAGACCCAGTACTTC. The chain joins TRBV5-5 to TRBJ2-5; D perhaps matches TRBD1 (6 bases). Germline CDR1 is SGHKS and CDR2 is YYEKEE (reference sequence). The CDR3 length is 15 residues. Trimming pared 2 bases from V and 5 bases from J, leaving 16 bases between. The full variable domain, completed using reference TRBV5-5 and TRBJ2-5, is DAGVTQSPTHLIKTRGQQVTLRCSPISGHKSVSWYQQVLGQGPQFIFQYYEKEERGRGNFPDRFSARQFPNYSSELNVNALLLGDSALYLCASSLVQDSPETQYFGPGTRLLVL.

Ten or more counts support this clonotype. The gene calls are TRBV5-5 and TRBJ1-1, with a possible D match to TRBD1 (5 bases). The CDR3 covers 17 residues. The germline CDR1 and CDR2 sequences are SGHKS and YYEKEE (reference sequence). Trimming took off 4 bases at V and 1 base at J, with 20 bases between the two ends. The chain's CDR3 is CASSPGTGGSGNTEAFF. The CDR3 coding sequence is TGTGCCAGCAGCCCGGGTACCGGGGGATCAGGGAACACTGAAGCTTTCTTT.

The chain uses TRBV4-2 and TRBJ2-1, with 8 bases identical to TRBD2. The CDR3 is 17 amino acids. After removal of 0 bases from V and 6 bases from J, the junction contained 10 bases not matched to a gene. Germline V gives CDR1 LGHNA, CDR2 YNFKEQ. CDR3 bases: TGTGCCAGCAGCCAAGAGTTTTCGAGCGGGAGTGGCAATGAGCAGTTCTTC. Its protein product is CASSQEFSSGSGNEQFF.

This clonotype was seen more than once but under ten times. The chain has TRBV12-3 or TRBV12-4 and TRBJ1-4; no clear D gene. V lost 2 bases to trimming and J lost 0 bases, with 7 bases between them. The CDR3 runs to 15 residues. This CDR3 reads CASSLSLTTNEKLFF. For the CDR3, the DNA is TGTGCCAGCAGTTTAAGTCTGACAACTAATGAAAAACTGTTTTTT.

This clonotype occurred a few times. The chain combines TRBV25-1 with TRBJ2-2; D call uncertain. The CDR3 runs to 12 residues. The ends were cut back, 5 bases at V and 7 bases at J, with 8 bases in the middle. Germline CDR1 and CDR2: MGHDK and SYGVNS. The CDR3 DNA follows: TGTGCCAGCAGTACCGTGGGCGGGGAGCTGTTTTTT. Amino acid sequence: CASSTVGGELFF.

V is TRBV29-1 and J is TRBJ2-7; D is unclear. The CDR3 has 15 residues. V lost 0 bases and J 2 bases, leaving 14 bases between the germline ends. Per the germline V gene, CDR1 is SQVTM and CDR2 is ANQGSEA. The CDR3 loop is CSVEDVTLGPYEQYF. The DNA for the CDR3 is TGCAGCGTTGAAGATGTTACCTTAGGACCCTACGAGCAGTACTTC.

This clonotype was observed many times. The chain has TRBV20-1 and TRBJ2-7, with 7 bases that match TRBD2. Germline V lookup: CDR1 DFQATT, CDR2 SNEGSKA (reference sequence). The CDR3 runs to 14 residues. V lost 1 base to trimming and J lost 7 bases; unmatched junction nucleotides: 10. The chain's CDR3 is CSARAPGEAGEQYF. The CDR3 DNA follows: TGCAGTGCTAGAGCCCCGGGGGAAGCGGGGGAGCAGTACTTC.

This clonotype was found many times. The chain recombines TRBV12-3 or TRBV12-4 with TRBJ1-5, with D possibly matching TRBD1 (5 bases). V lost 5 bases and J lost 3, with 20 bases in between. The CDR3 loop spans 17 amino acids. In DNA, the CDR3 is TGTGCCAGCAGTCAGTTGGGGCCGACAGCGTCCAATCAGCCCCAGCATTTT. This sequence encodes CASSQLGPTASNQPQHF.

This clonotype was observed many times. The CDR3 DNA is TGCAGTGCTAGTTGGGAGGACTCCTACAATGAGCAGTTCTTC. It codes for CSASWEDSYNEQFF. This chain connects TRBV20-1 to TRBJ2-1, with D possibly TRBD2 on 6 matching bases. Germline loops: CDR1 DFQATT, CDR2 SNEGSKA (reference sequence). V gave up 3 bases and J gave up 0 bases, with 9 bases separating them. The CDR3 is 14 amino acids.

This clonotype was found many times. This chain connects TRBV5-1 to TRBJ2-7; D is uncertain. The CDR3 has 14 amino acids. Trimming left V 4 bases short and J 4 bases short, with 15 bases between. Germline loops: CDR1 SGHRS, CDR2 YFSETQ. The CDR3 nucleotides are TGCGCCAGCAGCCCGCAGGTATCTACGTACGAGCAGTACTTC. Translating gives CASSPQVSTYEQYF.

Note on this clonotype: A much larger clone differs from this one at a single base, so this may be a read error. As DNA, the CDR3 is TGTGCCAGCAGTTACCAGGGGAACACCGGGGAGCTGTTTTTT. It encodes CASSYQGNTGELFF. This chain links TRBV6-5 with TRBJ2-2; D is perhaps TRBD1 (5 bases). The V gene lost 2 bases and the J gene lost 1 base, with 5 bases spanning the gap. The CDR3 is 14 residues long. CDR1 is MNHEY, CDR2 SVGAGI, per germline.

This clonotype was observed at least ten times. The J gene is TRBJ2-1, the V gene TRBV11-2; D unresolved. Looked up from germline, CDR1 is SGHAT and CDR2 is FQNNGV. V lost 4 bases to trimming and J lost 5 bases, with 9 bases between them. The CDR3 has 13 amino acids. CDR3 in amino acids: CASSYLPDNEQFF. For the CDR3, the DNA is TGTGCCAGCAGCTACCTCCCCGACAATGAGCAGTTCTTC.

CDR3 sequence reads: CASSQSGSVPEETQYF. The DNA for the CDR3 is TGTGCCAGCAGCCAAAGTGGCTCGGTCCCAGAAGAGACCCAGTACTTC. This chain connects TRBV3-1 to TRBJ2-5, with D unresolved. This CDR3 is built from 16 residues. CDR1 and CDR2 (germline): LGHDT, YNNKEL (reference sequence). V shed 2 bases and J shed 3 bases, with 16 bases lying between them.